This paragraph reports one T cell receptor beta chain. The data originate from a study of blood T cell repertoires in COVID-19. Study at large: Sites across the United States, Italy and Spain contributed samples from acute and convalescent COVID-19. T cells, B-cell-depleted T cells, or PBMCs provided the cDNA or gDNA that served as material.

In the study's own analysis: How many nucleated cells were present was estimated from reference gene primer amplification. Clones were sequenced by immunoSEQ multiplex PCR, and TCRdb holds only the in-frame ones, with some missing. V and J calls plus clone size are reproduced from that table; the DNA served to infer D and trimming. This repertoire shows a few hundred thousand clones, 70% to 90% found once; its top ten account for 11%. V was clipped by 6 bases and J by 1 base, with 18 bases between them. Per the germline V gene, CDR1 is SQVTM and CDR2 is ANQGSEA. There are 15 residues in the CDR3. V is TRBV29-1 and J is TRBJ1-1; D unresolved. This sequence was found in a woman in her 70s with acute or convalescent COVID-19. The sample consisted of peripheral blood. CDR3 protein: CSVRGIPERNTEAFF. CDR3 DNA: TGCAGCGTCCGAGGGATTCCGGAGAGGAACACTGAAGCTTTCTTT.